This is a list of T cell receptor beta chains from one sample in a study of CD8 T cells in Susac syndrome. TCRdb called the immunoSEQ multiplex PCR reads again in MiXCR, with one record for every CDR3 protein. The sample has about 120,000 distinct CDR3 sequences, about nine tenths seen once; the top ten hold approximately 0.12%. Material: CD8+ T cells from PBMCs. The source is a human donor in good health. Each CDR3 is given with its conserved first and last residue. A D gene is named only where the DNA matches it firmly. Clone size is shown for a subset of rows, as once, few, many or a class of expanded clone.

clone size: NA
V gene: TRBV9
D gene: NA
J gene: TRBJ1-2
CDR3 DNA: TGTGCCAGCAGTGAGGGACGGGCCTATGGCTACACCTTC
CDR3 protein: CASSEGRAYGYTF

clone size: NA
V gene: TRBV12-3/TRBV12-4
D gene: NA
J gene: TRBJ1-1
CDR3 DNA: TGTGCCAGCAGGGACGGGACGCAGCCCCTGAACACTGAAGCTTTCTTT
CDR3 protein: CASRDGTQPLNTEAFF

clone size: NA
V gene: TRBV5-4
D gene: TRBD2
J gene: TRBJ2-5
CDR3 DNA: TGTGCCAGCAGCTCGGGAGGGGGGGCGGAGGAGACCCAGTACTTC
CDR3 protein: CASSSGGGAEETQYF

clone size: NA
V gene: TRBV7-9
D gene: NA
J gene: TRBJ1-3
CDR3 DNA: TGTGCCAGCAGCTCCTACCTGGTACGGGAAGGGACGTTTGGAAACACCATATATTTT
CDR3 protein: CASSSYLVREGTFGNTIYF

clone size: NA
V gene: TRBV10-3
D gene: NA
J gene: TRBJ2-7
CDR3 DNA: TGTGCCATCCGCGGGGACTGGGCTTCCTACGAGCAGTACTTC
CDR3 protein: CAIRGDWASYEQYF

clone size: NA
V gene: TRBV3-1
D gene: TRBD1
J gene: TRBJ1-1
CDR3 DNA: TGTGCCAGCAGCCATACCGGACAGGGGACCCACACTGAAGCTTTCTTT
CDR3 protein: CASSHTGQGTHTEAFF

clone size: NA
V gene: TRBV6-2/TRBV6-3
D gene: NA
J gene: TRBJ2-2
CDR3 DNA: TGTGCCAGCAGTTCACTATTAAACACCGGGGAGCTGTTTTTT
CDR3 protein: CASSSLLNTGELFF

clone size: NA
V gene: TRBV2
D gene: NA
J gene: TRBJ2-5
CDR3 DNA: TGTGCCAGCAGCCGGGCGGCTTCCGTCGGAGAGACCCAGTACTTC
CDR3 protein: CASSRAASVGETQYF

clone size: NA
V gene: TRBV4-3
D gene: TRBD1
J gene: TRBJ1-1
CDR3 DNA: TGCGCCAGCAGCCCAGGGACAGGGGCGAACACTGAAGCTTTCTTT
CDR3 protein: CASSPGTGANTEAFF

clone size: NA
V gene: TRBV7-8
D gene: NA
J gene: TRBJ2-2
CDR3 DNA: TGTGCCAGCAGCCGCCGGGCGGCCCTCACGAACACCGGGGAGCTGTTTTTT
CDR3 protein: CASSRRAALTNTGELFF

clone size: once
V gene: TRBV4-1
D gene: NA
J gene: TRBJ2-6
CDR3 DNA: TGCGCCAGCAGCCAAGTAGGGGGCTCTGGGGCCAACGTCCTGACTTTC
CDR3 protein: CASSQVGGSGANVLTF

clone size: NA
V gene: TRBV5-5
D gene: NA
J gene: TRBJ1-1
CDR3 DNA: TGTGCCAGCAGCTTGGGGGTGGGTCGGACCACTGAAGCTTTCTTT
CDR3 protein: CASSLGVGRTTEAFF

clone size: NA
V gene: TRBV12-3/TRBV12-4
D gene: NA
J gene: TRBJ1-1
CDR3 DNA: NA
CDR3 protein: CASSSSRVDTEAFF

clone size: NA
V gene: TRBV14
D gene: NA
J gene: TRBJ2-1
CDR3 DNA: TGTGCCAGCAGCCAAGGGATTTACGGGGAGCAGTTCTTC
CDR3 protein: CASSQGIYGEQFF

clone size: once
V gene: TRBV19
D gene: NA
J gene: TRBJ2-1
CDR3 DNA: TGTGCCAGTAGTGGGGGTGCGGCTTCCTCCTACAATGAGCAGTTCTTC
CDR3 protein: CASSGGAASSYNEQFF

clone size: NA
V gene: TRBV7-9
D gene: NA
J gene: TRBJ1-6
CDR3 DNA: TGTGCCAGCAGCTCCCTGGGAGGCGCAAGCTCACCCCTCCACTTT
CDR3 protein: CASSSLGGASSPLHF

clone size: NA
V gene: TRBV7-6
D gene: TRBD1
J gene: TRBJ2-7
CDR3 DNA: TGTGCCAGCAGCTCCGGGACAGGTTCCTTCTACGAGCAGTACTTC
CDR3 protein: CASSSGTGSFYEQYF

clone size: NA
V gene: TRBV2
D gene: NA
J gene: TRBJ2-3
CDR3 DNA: TGTGCCACAGCGGGTGAGGGGATGGGCACAGATACGCAGTATTTT
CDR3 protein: CATAGEGMGTDTQYF

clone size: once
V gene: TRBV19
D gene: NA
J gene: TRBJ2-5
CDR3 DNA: TGTGCCAGTAGTATAGTCAAAACAGGGCTCCAAGAGACCCAGTACTTC
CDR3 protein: CASSIVKTGLQETQYF

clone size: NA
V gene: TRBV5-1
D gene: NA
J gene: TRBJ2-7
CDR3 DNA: TGCGCCAGCAGTCCGGAGAGCTCCTACGAGCAGTACTTC
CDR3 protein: CASSPESSYEQYF

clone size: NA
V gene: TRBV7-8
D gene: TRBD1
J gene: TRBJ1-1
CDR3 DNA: TGTGCCAGCAGCTTAACCGAGACAGGGCATTTTGAAGCTTTCTTT
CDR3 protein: CASSLTETGHFEAFF

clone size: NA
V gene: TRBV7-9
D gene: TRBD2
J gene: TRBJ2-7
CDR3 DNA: TGTGCCAGCAGTTCGGGACTAGCGGGAACCTACGAGCAGTACTTC
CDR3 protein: CASSSGLAGTYEQYF

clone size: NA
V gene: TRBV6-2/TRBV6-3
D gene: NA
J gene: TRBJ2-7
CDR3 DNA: TGTGCCAGCAGTTACTCGAGCAGGGTGTACGAGCAGTACTTC
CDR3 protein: CASSYSSRVYEQYF

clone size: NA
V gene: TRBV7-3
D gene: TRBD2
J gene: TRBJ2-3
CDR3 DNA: TGTGCCAGCAGCCCCGGGCTAGCGGGAGGGACAGATACGCAGTATTTT
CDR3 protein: CASSPGLAGGTDTQYF

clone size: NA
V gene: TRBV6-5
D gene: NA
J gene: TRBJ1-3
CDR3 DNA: TGTGCCAGCAGTTACGGCGCGGGTACTGGAAACACCATATATTTT
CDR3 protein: CASSYGAGTGNTIYF

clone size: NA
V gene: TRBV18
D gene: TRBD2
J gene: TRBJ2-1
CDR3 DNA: TGTGCCAGCTCACCACAGCCCCTAGCGGGAGGGCAGGAGCAGTTCTTC
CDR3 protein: CASSPQPLAGGQEQFF

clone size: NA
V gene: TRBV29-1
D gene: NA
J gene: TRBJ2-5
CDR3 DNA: TGCAGCGTTGAGGGGGCCGAAGAGACCCAGTACTTC
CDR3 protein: CSVEGAEETQYF

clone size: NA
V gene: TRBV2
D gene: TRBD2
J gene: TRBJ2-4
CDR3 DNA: TGTGCCAGCAGCCTCGGGACTAGCGGGGGGAACATTCAGTACTTC
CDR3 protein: CASSLGTSGGNIQYF

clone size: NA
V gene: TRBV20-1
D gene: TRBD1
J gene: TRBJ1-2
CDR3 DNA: TGCAGCATGGACAGGGAGGGCTATGGCTACACCTTC
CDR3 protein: CSMDREGYGYTF

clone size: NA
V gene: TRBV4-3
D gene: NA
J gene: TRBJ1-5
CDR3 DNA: TGCGCCAGCAGCCATGAAGTAGCCAGGGTTAATCAGCCCCAGCATTTT
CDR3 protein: CASSHEVARVNQPQHF

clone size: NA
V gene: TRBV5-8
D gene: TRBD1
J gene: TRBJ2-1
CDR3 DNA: TGTGCCAGCAGCTTGGATACCGGGACAGGGGGCAATGAGCAGTTCTTC
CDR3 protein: CASSLDTGTGGNEQFF

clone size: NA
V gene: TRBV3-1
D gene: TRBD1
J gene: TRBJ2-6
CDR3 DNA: TGTGCCAGCAGCCAGGGCCGGGGACAGGCCATCTCTGGGGCCAACGTCCTGACTTTC
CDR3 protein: CASSQGRGQAISGANVLTF

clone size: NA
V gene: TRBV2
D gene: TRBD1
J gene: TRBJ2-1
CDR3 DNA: TGTGCCAGCACCTGGACAGGGATCAATGAGCAGTTCTTC
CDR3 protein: CASTWTGINEQFF

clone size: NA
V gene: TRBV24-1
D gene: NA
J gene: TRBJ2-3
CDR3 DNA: TGTGCCACCAGCAGGGGCACAGATACGCAGTATTTT
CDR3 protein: CATSRGTDTQYF

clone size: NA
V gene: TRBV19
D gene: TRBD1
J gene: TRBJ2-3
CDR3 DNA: TGTGCCAGTACTAAAGGGACAGGGGGCACAGATACGCAGTATTTT
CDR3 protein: CASTKGTGGTDTQYF

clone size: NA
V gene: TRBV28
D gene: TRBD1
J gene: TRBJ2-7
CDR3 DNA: TGTGCCAGCAGTAAAGCGGGACAGGGGGTTCGTCGGGAGCAGTACTTC
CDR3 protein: CASSKAGQGVRREQYF

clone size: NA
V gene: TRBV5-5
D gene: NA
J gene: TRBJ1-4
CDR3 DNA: TGTGCCAGCAGCGCTGAACAGGTGCCTAATGAAAAACTGTTTTTT
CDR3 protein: CASSAEQVPNEKLFF

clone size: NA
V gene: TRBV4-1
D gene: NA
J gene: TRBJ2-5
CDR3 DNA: TGCGCCAGCAGCCAAAATGGTGGCTCCTCTTCGGAGACCCAGTACTTC
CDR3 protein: CASSQNGGSSSETQYF

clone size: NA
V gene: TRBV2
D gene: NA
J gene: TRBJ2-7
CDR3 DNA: TGTGCCAGCAGTGAAAGGCGACAGGCCTACGAGCAGTACTTC
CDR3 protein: CASSERRQAYEQYF

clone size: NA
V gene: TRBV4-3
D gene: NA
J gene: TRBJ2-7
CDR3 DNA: TGCGCCAGCAGCCAAGATCTCCCAACTTCGCGCAGCGAGCAGTACTTC
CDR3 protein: CASSQDLPTSRSEQYF

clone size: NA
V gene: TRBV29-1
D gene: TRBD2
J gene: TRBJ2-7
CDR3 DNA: TGCAGCGTGCCCCTGGCGGGAGCAGGTGAGCAGTACTTC
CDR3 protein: CSVPLAGAGEQYF

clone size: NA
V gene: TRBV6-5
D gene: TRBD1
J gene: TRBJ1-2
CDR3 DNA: TGTGCCAGCAGCCAGACCGGGACAGGGAACTATGGCTACACCTTC
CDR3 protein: CASSQTGTGNYGYTF

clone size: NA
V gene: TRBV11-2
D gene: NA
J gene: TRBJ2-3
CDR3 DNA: TGTGCCAGCAGCCCCGAAGTAACAGATACGCAGTATTTT
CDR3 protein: CASSPEVTDTQYF

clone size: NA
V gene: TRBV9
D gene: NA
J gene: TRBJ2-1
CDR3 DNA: TGTGCCAGCAGCGTAGAATCAGTTGTAAGACAGTCTGAGCAGTTCTTC
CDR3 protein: CASSVESVVRQSEQFF

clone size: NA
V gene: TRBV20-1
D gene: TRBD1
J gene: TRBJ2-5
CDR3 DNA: TGCAGTGTAACAGGGGGCTCTGAGACCCAGTACTTC
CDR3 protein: CSVTGGSETQYF

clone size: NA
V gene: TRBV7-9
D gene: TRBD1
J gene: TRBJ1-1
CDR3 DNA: TGTGCCAGCAGAGGGGACAGGGTTTTGTTCTCTGAAGCTTTCTTT
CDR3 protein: CASRGDRVLFSEAFF

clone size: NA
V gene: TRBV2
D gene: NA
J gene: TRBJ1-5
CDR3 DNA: TGTGCCAGCAGACCCGACGGATCGGGCAATCAGCCCCAGCATTTT
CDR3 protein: CASRPDGSGNQPQHF

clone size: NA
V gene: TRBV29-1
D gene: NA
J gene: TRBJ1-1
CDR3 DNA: TGCAGCGTCGACCCGGGAGGCGAAGCTTTCTTT
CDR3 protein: CSVDPGGEAFF